Given below is one TCR beta chain in context. The target of this receptor is not known. No qualities accompany the bases; no much larger clone lies one base away. The data originate from a study of blood T cell repertoires in COVID-19 (dated by TCRdb to 2020 to 2022). For the study in its entirety: Collaborator samples came from the United States, Italy and Spain and covered acute and convalescent phases of COVID-19. The material from the prospective study consisted of cDNA or gDNA derived from T cells, B-cell-depleted T cells, or PBMCs. Subjects who had been exposed to COVID-19, were actively infected with it, or had recovered from it provided the deeply sampled blood TCRbeta repertoires that made up the dataset. The repertoires were made available in a free public database intended to serve as a resource for research on the immune response to SARS-CoV-2. The samples were drawn from the first 160 participants of the ongoing ImmuneRACE study and from some 1,300 subjects provided by 6 global collaborators. A de-identified subject ID, COVID-19 status, age in years and sex were almost always included in the sample metadata. Where available, HLA class I and class II types were taken from metadata supplied by the sample provider and were not determined by assay-based typing. Study-level results and caveats: The quantity of clinical and demographic metadata differed by source and by participant and was supplied without curation.

TCRbeta CDR3 regions were amplified from genomic DNA by means of the immunoSEQ Assay, a bias-controlled multiplex PCR. The authors' analysis ran thus. The number of nucleated cells in each sample was estimated from the amplification of reference gene primers within the assay. To quantify the absolute abundance of each unique TCRbeta CDR3 rearrangement, sequence reads were collapsed and filtered. For each sample, productive Simpson clonality was calculated as the square root of Simpson's diversity index over productive rearrangements. Here the immuneACCESS table is served through TCRdb, limited to in-frame sequences with V and J called. Missing clones are a known gap in these copies; in checked studies unresolved V genes cover under half, and the rest lacks a known reason. That table is the source of V, J and clone size, and D and trimming were worked out from the DNA. Present in this sample are roughly 200,000 clones, 82% of which were seen just once. Of the sample, around 8% falls within the top ten clones.

One collaborating source in Seattle enrolled patients while the patients were actively infected and followed the patients over time throughout the course of disease. The collaborating institutions used their own protocols to collect whole blood in K2EDTA tubes. For TCRbeta analysis, collaborators shipped samples in one of three forms: frozen whole blood, isolated PBMCs, or DNA extracted from either of those sample types. CDR3 length: 13 amino acids, cysteine to phenylalanine. Only the CDR3 DNA is retained, 39 bases long and in frame from the first base. Trimming removed 2 bases from V and 3 bases from J, leaving 7 bases between the germline ends. Per the germline V gene, KGHSH is the CDR1 and LQKENI is the CDR2.

This TCR came from a woman of 80 years or more with COVID-19, enrolled during active disease. The sequence joins TRBV18 to TRBJ2-5; the D gene identity is not certain. Sequences were obtained from peripheral blood. The CDR3 is CASSPFVKETQYF. The bases read TGTGCCAGCTCACCATTTGTTAAAGAGACCCAGTACTTC.